This T cell receptor (beta chain) was identified during a study of CD8+CD57+ T cells in acquired aplastic anemia. Genomic DNA, the template, was used for profiling of the TCR beta VDJ and CDR3. TCRdb used MiXCR to reprocess the reads, holding one entry per CDR3 protein. Of just over 450,000 distinct CDR3 sequences in the sample, less than 35% were seen once. The germline gives CDR1 LNHDA, CDR2 SQIVND (reference sequence). The CDR3 has 18 residues. Trimming took off 2 bases at V and 5 bases at J, with 19 bases between the two ends. Selection for sequencing was limited to patients who had shown CD8+CD57+ cell expansion by flow cytometry. Every patient was diagnosed with severe acquired aplastic anemia. This clonotype appeared a few times.

The rearrangement uses TRBV19 and TRBJ1-6; D possibly corresponds to TRBD1 (6 bases). The receptor's source is a human donor with aplastic anemia. Sequencing was performed on sorted CD4+, CD8+, or CD8+CD57+ T cells (not recorded which) from PBMCs. Written as DNA, the CDR3 is TGTGCCAGTAGTATACGACAGGCTTTCCCCGAAGATAATTCACCCCTCCACTTT. Translating it yields CASSIRQAFPEDNSPLHF.